A single sample is the source of the 17 T cell receptor beta chains below, sequenced in a study of spatial heterogeneity in lung cancer. As for time point: blood at routine non-recurrence follow-up after resection. TCRdb used MiXCR to reprocess the 5' RACE reads, holding one entry per CDR3 protein. The top ten clones hold 1.5% to 2% of a sample with roughly 71,000 distinct CDR3 sequences, 7.5% to 10% of them seen once. Sequencing was performed on PBMCs, taken at follow-up. The receptors were sampled from a female donor with early-stage non-small cell lung cancer.

Ten or more counts support this clonotype. This chain connects TRBV7-6 to TRBJ1-4; D is undetermined. The germline V gene encodes CDR1 SGHVS and CDR2 FNYEAQ. The CDR3 covers 15 residues. Trimming took 4 bases from V and 4 from J, leaving 13 bases between them. The CDR3 sequence: CASSSLPAFNEKLFF. The CDR3, as DNA: TGTGCCAGCAGCTCCCTCCCTGCTTTTAATGAAAAACTGTTTTTT.

Here the CDR3 reads CASNVPGQANEQFF. The CDR3, as DNA: TGTGCCAGCAACGTTCCCGGACAGGCCAATGAGCAGTTCTTC. The rearrangement links TRBV6-5 to TRBJ2-1, with 7 bases lining up with TRBD1. The germline V gene encodes CDR1 MNHEY and CDR2 SVGAGI. The CDR3 sequence is 14 residues long. Germline trimming cut 7 bases from V and 6 bases from J; bases unmatched to any gene: 9.

About this clonotype: A much larger clone sits a single nucleotide away, making a read error possible. The rearrangement uses TRBV25-1 and TRBJ2-1; 9 bases are shared with TRBD1. Germline values: CDR1 MGHDK, CDR2 SYGVNS. V lost 7 bases and J lost 5; bases outside the gene matches: 9. The CDR3 consists of 15 residues. This CDR3 is CASTMGTGSHNEQFF. DNA for the CDR3: TGTGCCAGCACCATGGGGACAGGGAGCCACAATGAGCAGTTCTTC.

The chain is built from TRBV30 and TRBJ2-3, with D perhaps assigned TRBD1 or TRBD2 (5 bases each). V lost 3 bases and J 9 bases, leaving 16 bases between the germline ends. The CDR3 is 13 amino acids. The germline CDR1 and CDR2 sequences are GTSNPN and SVGIG (reference sequence). Written as DNA, the CDR3 is TGTGCCTGGAGCGACCTGGGGACGACAACGCAGTATTTT. It yields the protein CAWSDLGTTTQYF.

CDR3 region: CSARDGTGGTEAFF. Here the CDR3 DNA reads TGCAGTGCTAGAGATGGTACAGGGGGCACTGAAGCTTTCTTT. This rearrangement joins TRBV20-1 to TRBJ1-1, with 8 bases lining up with TRBD1. Germline CDR1 DFQATT, CDR2 SNEGSKA (reference sequence). The V segment lost 0 bases and the J segment 4 bases; nucleotides outside the gene matches: 4. The CDR3 consists of 14 residues.

A few counts support this clonotype. The chain links TRBV6-4 to TRBJ1-2; 7 bases are shared with TRBD1. The CDR3 contains 13 residues. V shed 8 bases and J 3 bases; nucleotides not matched to a gene: 6. Germline V gene sequence: CDR1 MRHNA, CDR2 SNTAGT. CDR3 sequence (DNA): TGTGCCAGCTATGAAGACAGGGACTATGGCTACACCTTC. Amino acid sequence: CASYEDRDYGYTF.

This chain connects TRBV5-1 to TRBJ2-1; the D gene is possibly TRBD2 (5 bases). CDR1 is SGHRS, CDR2 YFSETQ, per germline. Trimming removed 3 bases at V and 0 bases at J, with 13 bases between. There are 16 residues in the CDR3. For the CDR3, the DNA is TGCGCCAGCAGCTCCTTGGGCGGGCGCTCCTACAATGAGCAGTTCTTC. It encodes CASSSLGGRSYNEQFF.

V is TRBV5-1 and J is TRBJ1-1; no definite D call. CDR1 and CDR2 (germline): SGHRS, YFSETQ. The CDR3 has 14 residues. V was clipped by 0 bases and J by 0 bases, with 6 bases between them. The CDR3 sequence is CASSLAFVNTEAFF. CDR3 nucleotides: TGCGCCAGCAGCTTGGCATTCGTGAACACTGAAGCTTTCTTT.

The chain employs TRBV7-6 and TRBJ2-3, with 12 bases that match TRBD2. This CDR3 contains 17 residues. Germline V CDR1 and CDR2: SGHVS, FNYEAQ. Trimming at V came to 4 bases and at J to 11 bases, leaving 16 bases not matched to a gene. The CDR3 coding sequence is TGTGCCAGCAGCTCCCTAGCGGGAGGGGGTCCACAAGAGGTGCAGTATTTT. It codes for CASSSLAGGGPQEVQYF.

The rearrangement links TRBV5-1 to TRBJ2-3; 9 nucleotides align to TRBD1. The CDR3 spans 16 residues. The V gene's germline CDR1 is SGHRS and CDR2 YFSETQ. V gave up 2 bases and J gave up 5 bases; unmatched junction bases: 9. The CDR3 DNA sequence: TGCGCCAGCAGCTTTGGCGGGACAGGGAAGAGAGATACGCAGTATTTT. Translation: CASSFGGTGKRDTQYF.

This clonotype was recorded at least ten times. The rearrangement links TRBV28 to TRBJ2-1; TRBD2 agrees at 7 bases. Trimming took 4 bases from V and 0 from J; bases not matched to a gene: 3. The CDR3 sequence is 15 residues long. Germline CDR1 is MDHEN and CDR2 is SYDVKM. The CDR3 is CASSSWTSSYNEQFF. CDR3 nucleotide sequence: TGTGCCAGCAGTTCGTGGACTAGCTCCTACAATGAGCAGTTCTTC.

In its sample, this clonotype was seen a few times. The chain carries TRBV29-1 and TRBJ2-1, with a possible D match to TRBD2 (5 bases). In germline, CDR1 is SQVTM, CDR2 ANQGSEA. Between the trimmed V and J ends, which lost 6 bases and 4 bases, there was a span of 16 bases. There are 14 residues in the CDR3. The CDR3 DNA follows: TGCAGCGTCACCTCCCTAGCCATATACAATGAGCAGTTCTTC. Its translation is CSVTSLAIYNEQFF.

The chain recombines TRBV7-2 with TRBJ1-1; 9 bases map to TRBD1. The V gene end was trimmed by 6 bases and the J gene end by 5 bases; junction bases not matched to a gene: 7. Germline-derived CDR1 and CDR2 are SGHTA and FQGNSA. This CDR3 is 14 amino acids long. CDR3 protein: CASRSGQGITEAFF. Here the CDR3 DNA reads TGTGCCAGCAGGTCGGGACAGGGAATTACTGAAGCTTTCTTT. The variable domain in full, completed from reference TRBV7-2 and TRBJ1-1, reads GAGVSQSPSNKVTEKGKDVELRCDPISGHTALYWYRQSLGQGLEFLIYFQGNSAPDKSGLPSDRFSAERTGGSVSTLTIQRTQQEDSAVYLCASRSGQGITEAFFGQGTRLTVV.

Many counts were recorded for this clonotype. This chain connects TRBV27 to TRBJ2-1, with unresolved D. Germline loops: CDR1 MNHEY, CDR2 SMNVEV (reference sequence). The CDR3 covers 11 residues. The V and J ends lost 1 base and 5 bases respectively, with 0 bases between them. Here the CDR3 reads CASSLYNEQFF. CDR3 nucleotides: TGTGCCAGCAGTTTATACAATGAGCAGTTCTTC.

This clonotype was counted at least ten times. V and J are TRBV5-1 and TRBJ2-3; the D gene is possibly TRBD2 (5 bases). Germline V gives CDR1 SGHRS, CDR2 YFSETQ. CDR3 length equals 14 residues. Deletions cut 1 base from V and 3 bases from J, with 9 bases between. The CDR3: CASSLRTGTDTQYF. The CDR3 DNA reads TGCGCCAGCAGCTTGAGGACGGGGACAGATACGCAGTATTTT.

This clonotype has a count of ten or more. CDR3 protein: CSAPPSTGNNEKLFF. As DNA, the CDR3 is TGCAGTGCCCCCCCCTCGACAGGAAATAATGAAAAACTGTTTTTT. The J gene is TRBJ1-4, the V gene TRBV20-1; D is perhaps TRBD1 (6 bases). V lost 6 bases, J lost 4 bases, and 18 bases lay in between. Per germline, CDR1 DFQATT and CDR2 SNEGSKA (reference sequence). The CDR3 loop spans 15 amino acids.

This clonotype appeared many times. This sequence joins TRBV5-1 and TRBJ2-6; D ambiguous. The CDR3 runs to 14 residues. Looked up from germline, CDR1 is SGHRS and CDR2 is YFSETQ. V was shortened by 1 base and J by 2 bases, with 4 bases between the two germline ends. CDR3 DNA: TGCGCCAGCAGCTTGTATCCTGGGGCCAACGTCCTGACTTTC. The encoded protein is CASSLYPGANVLTF.